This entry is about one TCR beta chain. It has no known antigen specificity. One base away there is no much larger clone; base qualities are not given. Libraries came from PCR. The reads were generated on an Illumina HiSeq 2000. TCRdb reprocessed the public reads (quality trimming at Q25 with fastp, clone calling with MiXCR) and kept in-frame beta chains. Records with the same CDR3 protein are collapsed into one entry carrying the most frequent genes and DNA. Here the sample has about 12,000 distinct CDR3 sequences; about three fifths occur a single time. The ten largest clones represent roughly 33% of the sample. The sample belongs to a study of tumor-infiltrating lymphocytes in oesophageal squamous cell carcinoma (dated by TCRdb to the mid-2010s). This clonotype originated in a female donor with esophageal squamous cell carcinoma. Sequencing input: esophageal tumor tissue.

The CDR3 protein: CASRNSNQPQHF. The nucleotide sequence is given as TGTGCCAGCAGAAATAGCAATCAGCCCCAGCATTTT. This sequence uses TRBV12-3 or TRBV12-4 and TRBJ1-5, with the D gene not confidently named. From the cysteine through the phenylalanine, the CDR3 covers 12 amino acids. CDR3 DNA only is kept here, 36 bases in frame from base 1. V is clipped by 6 bases and J by 0 bases, and the sequence between their germline boundaries is 3 bases long.